One and the same sample provided the 20 T cell receptor beta chains below, sequenced in a study of T cells in women clearing cervical HPV infection. Assay: immunoSEQ multiplex PCR; the TCRdb copy retains only in-frame clones and omits some. The listing records approximately 12,000 clones. The material sequenced was blood buffy coat. These receptors were obtained from a woman aged 18-69 years with a cervical HPV16 infection that either progressed to CIN3+ or cleared (not recorded which).

A note on this clone: The CDR3 end lies 3 residues beyond the end of the read and is filled in from the germline J gene. The chain carries TRBV6-2 or TRBV6-3 and TRBJ1-1; 10 bases map to TRBD1. Per the germline V gene, CDR1 is MNHEY and CDR2 is SVGEGT. This CDR3 region has 13 residues. With V trimmed by 7 bases and J by 5 bases, 4 bases remained unmatched. This chain's CDR3 is CASTWTGGTEAFF. The sequenced CDR3 bases are TGTGCCAGCACCTGGACAGGGGGGACTGAA.

Partial CDR3 DNA: TGTGCCAGCTCACCACAGCGTCCGGACACCGGGGAG. Its protein product is CASSPQRPDTGE. The CDR3 as a whole reads CASSPQRPDTGELFF. The chain combines TRBV18 with TRBJ2-2; D gene unclear. The read ends 3 residues shy of where the CDR3 ends; the end is completed using the germline J gene. CDR1 is KGHSH and CDR2 is LQKENI in the germline V gene. Trimming left V 1 base short and J 3 bases short, with 9 bases between. The CDR3 covers 15 residues.

Notes on this clone: With the read ending 3 residues before the CDR3 end, the germline J gene is used to fill in that end. The chain uses TRBV5-1 and TRBJ2-7, with D possibly matching TRBD1 (6 bases). Germline CDR1 SGHRS, CDR2 YFSETQ. The CDR3 has 16 residues. Trimming stripped 4 bases from V and 0 bases from J, with 17 bases between. The CDR3 reads CASSPQRTDSSYEQYF. The CDR3 bases that were read are TGCGCCAGCAGCCCGCAACGGACGGACAGCTCCTACGAG.

A word on this clone: Read sequence stops 3 residues before the CDR3 end, and the germline J gene provides the missing end. The V and J genes are TRBV5-7 and TRBJ1-5; D gene uncertain. TRBV5-7 is designated an ORF whose function remains uncertain. The CDR3 length is 15 residues. V was shortened by 3 bases and J by 5 bases, with 15 bases between the two germline ends. CDR3 DNA, as far as it was read: TGTGCCAGCAGCTATCGGGTAGGGCGGGATCAGCCC. It translates to CASSYRVGRDQP. The full CDR3 is CASSYRVGRDQPQHF.

As concerns this clone: The CDR3 extends 3 residues past the end of the read, so its final part is completed from the germline J gene. The gene calls are TRBV7-9 and TRBJ1-2; TRBD1 is a possible D gene (6 bases). Germline V CDR1 and CDR2: SEHNR, FQNEAQ (reference sequence). The CDR3 spans 13 residues. The CDR3 region is CASSLLVGGGYTF. Partial CDR3 DNA: TGTGCCAGCAGCTTACTCGTAGGGGGAGGC. The full variable domain, in which reference TRBV7-9 and TRBJ1-2 provide the parts outside the CDR3, is DTGVSQNPRHKITKRGQNVTFRCDPISEHNRLYWYRQTLGQGPEFLTYFQNEAQLEKSRLLSDRFSAERPKGSFSTLEIQRTEQGDSAMYLCASSLLVGGGYTFGSGTRLTVV.

Comments on this clone: The observed sequence ends 3 residues before the CDR3 terminus, with the missing tail filled in from the germline J gene. The rearrangement uses TRBV5-6 and TRBJ1-1; 8 bases match TRBD1. This CDR3 contains 14 residues. V shed 4 bases, J shed 5 bases, and the junction held 7 bases outside the gene matches. The germline V gene encodes CDR1 SGHDT and CDR2 YYEEEE. CDR3 bases read: TGTGCCAGCAGCACCGGACAGGGAAGGACTGAA. This sequence encodes CASSTGQGRTE. The whole CDR3 reads CASSTGQGRTEAFF.

In the case of this clone: Relative to the germline gene, one junction end is altered; a read error may explain this. The read comes to an end 3 residues before the CDR3 does, leaving the germline J gene to fill in the end. The rearrangement uses TRBV20-1 and TRBJ2-2, with 11 bases matching TRBD2. CDR1 DFQATT and CDR2 SNEGSKA come from the germline V gene (reference sequence). CDR3 length: 13 amino acids. The covered CDR3 bases are TGCAGCGCTAGCGGGGGGCCAGCCGGGGAG. Translated, it gives CSASGGPAGE. The whole CDR3 sequence is CSASGGPAGELFF.

About this clone itself: Sequencing ends 3 residues short of the CDR3 end; the germline J gene provides the rest. The V gene is TRBV19, the J gene TRBJ1-2; 9 nucleotides align to TRBD1. Per the germline V gene, CDR1 is LNHDA and CDR2 is SQIVND (reference sequence). Trimming at V came to 6 bases and at J to 6 bases, leaving 11 bases not matched to a gene. The CDR3 consists of 15 residues. Partial CDR3 DNA: TGTGCCAGTAGCAAACCGGGACAGGGCCTGAATGGC. As protein: CASSKPGQGLNG. The full CDR3 is CASSKPGQGLNGYTF.

Remarks on this clone: The CDR3 extends 3 residues past the end of the read, so its final part is completed from the germline J gene. The chain links TRBV5-1 to TRBJ2-7, with D perhaps matching TRBD1 (7 bases). The germline CDR1 and CDR2 sequences are SGHRS and YFSETQ. Trimming took 0 bases from V and 4 from J, leaving 17 bases between them. The CDR3 has 16 amino acids. The covered CDR3 bases are TGCGCCAGCAGCTTGGAGGGGAGGACAGGAGGGTACGAG. Protein product: CASSLEGRTGGYE. The complete CDR3 sequence is CASSLEGRTGGYEQYF.

About this clone itself: Sequencing ends 3 residues short of the CDR3 end; the germline J gene provides the rest. The chain combines TRBV9 with TRBJ2-4; TRBD2 is a possible D gene (7 bases). Germline V gene sequence: CDR1 SGDLS, CDR2 YYNGEE. Trimming removed 3 bases from V and 8 bases from J, with 12 bases in between. The CDR3 contains 13 residues. CDR3 protein: CASSEGGTYIQYF. Partial CDR3 DNA: TGTGCCAGCAGCGAGGGGGGGACGTACATT.

Note on this clone: The read falls 3 residues short of the CDR3 end, and the missing part is taken from the germline J gene. This chain joins TRBV20-1 and TRBJ2-7; 11 nucleotides match TRBD2. From germline, CDR1 is DFQATT and CDR2 SNEGSKA (reference sequence). The CDR3 loop spans 16 amino acids. V lost 6 bases and J lost 1; bases outside the gene matches: 11. The covered CDR3 bases are TGCAGTGCCCCCTCCCCGGGGACTAGCGGATCCTACGAG. It codes for CSAPSPGTSGSYE. The whole CDR3 sequence reads CSAPSPGTSGSYEQYF.

Comments on this clone: The missing CDR3 end, 3 residues past where the read stops, is filled in from the germline J gene. This chain uses TRBV12-3 or TRBV12-4 with TRBJ1-3; maybe TRBD1 (5 bases). CDR3 length equals 14 residues. V was cut by 7 bases and J by 2 bases, with 12 bases left in between. The part of the CDR3 DNA that was read is TGTGCCAGCACATCCCAGGGTCCTGGAAACACC. The encoded protein is CASTSQGPGNT. In full, the CDR3 is CASTSQGPGNTIYF.

Its frequency marks this clone as medium-sized (0.01 to 0.1%). Coverage ceases 3 residues before the CDR3 finishes, and the germline J gene fills in the end. The chain combines TRBV14 with TRBJ2-3; the D gene is possibly TRBD1 (6 bases). Deletions cut 2 bases from V and 7 bases from J, with 7 bases between. CDR1 and CDR2 (germline): SGHDN, FVKESK. The CDR3 is 12 residues long. CDR3 DNA, as far as it was read: TGTGCCAGCAGCCAAAGGGGGTATACG. Its translation: CASSQRGYT. The entire CDR3 sequence reads CASSQRGYTQYF. The whole variable domain, filled in from reference TRBV14 and TRBJ2-3, reads EAGVTQFPSHSVIEKGQTVTLRCDPISGHDNLYWYRRVMGKEIKFLLHFVKESKQDESGMPNNRFLAERTGGTYSTLKVQPAELEDSGVYFCASSQRGYTQYFGPGTRLTVL.

A note on this clone: The observed sequence ends 3 residues before the CDR3 terminus, with the missing tail filled in from the germline J gene. The chain carries TRBV18 and TRBJ2-5, with D maybe TRBD2 (6 bases). With 1 base removed from V and 4 bases from J, the gap between germline ends came to 13 bases. This CDR3 contains 15 residues. Germline V gives CDR1 KGHSH, CDR2 LQKENI. The CDR3 sequence is CASSPQAGPGETQYF. The CDR3 DNA, read in part, is TGTGCCAGCTCACCACAGGCGGGGCCCGGAGAGACC.

As regards this clone: Coverage ceases 3 residues before the CDR3 finishes, and the germline J gene fills in the end. The chain is built from TRBV12-3 or TRBV12-4 and TRBJ1-5, with no clear D. V was trimmed by 6 bases and J by 5 bases, leaving 8 bases between them. The CDR3 totals 12 residues. CDR3 in amino acids: CASSPLYQPQHF. The part of the CDR3 DNA that was read is TGTGCCAGCAGCCCCCTCTATCAGCCC.

Remarks on this clone: The read finishes 3 residues shy of the CDR3 end, and the germline J gene is used to complete it. The chain joins TRBV5-6 to TRBJ1-6; 8 positions match TRBD1. V trimming: 1 base; J trimming: 9 bases; junction bases outside the gene matches: 6. The CDR3 extends over 15 amino acids. Germline V CDR1 and CDR2: SGHDT, YYEEEE. Partial CDR3 DNA: TGTGCCAGCAGCTTGAGGGCGACAGGGGTTTCACCC. This gives the protein CASSLRATGVSP. The entire CDR3 protein is CASSLRATGVSPLHF.

The DNA read from the CDR3 is TGTGCCAGCAGCTTAGAGGGCACGCGCTCACCC. Protein: CASSLEGTRSP. The whole CDR3 is CASSLEGTRSPLHF. The chain recombines TRBV7-9 with TRBJ1-6; D call uncertain. The read terminates 3 residues ahead of where the CDR3 ends, so the germline J gene completes it. Trimming stripped 1 base from V and 10 bases from J, with 11 bases between. CDR1 is SEHNR and CDR2 is FQNEAQ in the germline V gene (reference sequence). CDR3 length: 14 amino acids.

In regard to this clone: The CDR3 extends 3 residues past the end of the read, so its final part is completed from the germline J gene. This chain uses TRBV28 with TRBJ1-1; weak D call: TRBD1 (5 bases). Trimming cost V 6 bases and J 5 bases, with 16 bases left between them. Germline CDR1 and CDR2: MDHEN and SYDVKM. The CDR3 contains 14 residues. CDR3 region: CASSLGVAGTEAFF. The sequenced part of the CDR3 DNA is TGTGCCAGCAGCCTAGGGGTTGCGGGGACTGAA.

Worth noting for this clone: The read halts 3 residues ahead of the CDR3 end, with the missing end drawn from the germline J gene. The gene calls are TRBV5-6 and TRBJ1-1; D is unclear. There are 11 residues in the CDR3. Germline V gene data show CDR1 as SGHDT and CDR2 as YYEEEE. CDR3 sequence: CASSLELEAFF. The part of the CDR3 DNA that was read is TGTGCCAGCAGCTTGGAACTGGAA.

Concerning this clone: The CDR3 end falls 3 residues outside the read, so it is completed with the germline J gene. This sample also contains other DNA sequences that code for the same CDR3. J is TRBJ2-3 and V is TRBV18; weak D call: TRBD1 (6 bases). Germline V gene lookup returns CDR1 KGHSH and CDR2 LQKENI. With 6 bases removed from V and 3 bases from J, the gap between germline ends came to 19 bases. The CDR3 extends over 16 amino acids. The CDR3 bases that were read are TGTGCCAGCTCCCCCCCCCAGGGGAAGGGGACAGATACG. Protein sequence: CASSPPQGKGTDT. The full CDR3 protein is CASSPPQGKGTDTQYF.